This T cell receptor (beta chain) was obtained from a study of naive and memory T cell subsets. Study-level results: Especially in CD8 cells, naive repertoires contained a few larger clonotypes, possibly CD45RA-re-expressing memory cells.

The length of the CDR3 is 12 residues. The germline gives CDR1 SGHRS, CDR2 YFSETQ. Deletions cut 5 bases from V and 0 bases from J, with 5 bases between. Cells stained for CD3, CD4, CD8, CD45RA and CD27 were sorted into four subsets. The beta constant-region primer was an equimolar mix of two oligonucleotides covering TRBC1 and TRBC2. The ligated cDNA underwent four PCR rounds using SP2 and nested alpha and beta constant-region primers. Via MiXCR, TCRdb re-called the UMI-ligation and nested PCR reads, giving one row per CDR3 protein. This sample has about 90,000 distinct CDR3 sequences; around 11% occur once, and the top ten carry just over 0.13%. This clonotype has more than one count but fewer than ten. Its antigen is unknown.

The rearrangement uses TRBV5-1 and TRBJ2-5, with unresolved D. The sequencing input was naive CD4+ T cells from blood. The clonotype originates from a human donor in good health. CDR3 residues: CASRPNQETQYF. The CDR3, as DNA: TGCGCCAGCAGACCGAACCAAGAGACCCAGTACTTC.